The clone carrying this TCR beta chain was found a few times. The sample belongs to a study of shared clonotypes between healthy human individuals. Profiled with immunoSEQ multiplex PCR; TCRdb holds only in-frame clones, not every one. This sample yields about 700,000 clones, of which roughly 70% are seen a single time; 1.5% to 2% belongs to the top ten. This CDR3 has 14 amino acids. The receptor was isolated from a woman aged 30 to 39 in good health. The chain combines TRBV21-1 with TRBJ1-4. TRBV21-1 is a pseudogene segment. Sequencing input: memory CD4+ T cells sorted from blood. As for subset: CD45RA-negative fraction. DNA of the CDR3: TGTGCCAGCAAGAGGGAGAGAGCTAATGAAAAACTGTTTTTT. Amino acids: CASKRERANEKLFF.